Listed here are 3 T cell receptor beta chains from one sample, sequenced in a study of blood T cell repertoires in COVID-19. Using immunoSEQ multiplex PCR, the repertoire was profiled, and TCRdb retains in-frame clones only, with some absent. The sample comprises about 180,000 clones, 80% to 90% of which are singletons, and roughly 3% rests with the top ten. Sequenced material: peripheral blood. The receptors originated from a man aged 55-75 years with acute or convalescent COVID-19.

V and J are TRBV9 and TRBJ2-2; tentative D call: TRBD2 (6 bases). V was clipped by 0 bases and J by 7 bases, with 16 bases between them. Germline-derived CDR1 and CDR2 are SGDLS and YYNGEE. This CDR3 region has 16 residues. The CDR3 region has the DNA TGTGCCAGCAGCGTAGCTAGCGACTCCTGGGGCGGGGAGCTGTTTTTT. Translating it yields CASSVASDSWGGELFF.

The chain's CDR3 is CATSHRGRGYGYTF. DNA of the CDR3: TGTGCCACCAGCCACAGGGGGCGAGGGTATGGCTACACCTTC. The V call is TRBV15, the J call TRBJ1-2; 9 positions agree with TRBD1. From germline, CDR1 is LNHNV and CDR2 YYDKDF (reference sequence). This CDR3 contains 14 residues. The trim removed 5 bases at V and 5 bases at J, leaving 6 bases unmatched.

This clone was observed a single time. The CDR3 region has the DNA TGTGCCAGCAGTAAATCTAGCGCCTCCTACAATGAGCAGTTCTTC. This codes for CASSKSSASYNEQFF. The rearrangement uses TRBV6-4 and TRBJ2-1; a possible D gene is TRBD2 (6 bases). CDR3 size: 15 residues. Trimming took 5 bases from V and 0 from J, leaving 11 bases between them. Germline lookup yields CDR1 MRHNA and CDR2 SNTAGT.